A selection of T cell receptor beta chains follows, all from one sample in a study of regulatory T cells in long-lasting Graves disease. TCRdb itself ran the multiplex PCR reads through MiXCR, one entry per CDR3 protein. The sample has some 220,000 distinct CDR3 sequences, roughly a fifth seen once; the top ten hold roughly 10%. This same sample was also taken into another study, of T cells in Graves' hyperthyroidism and ophthalmopathy.

Material: peripheral blood mononuclear cells (PBMCs), obtained at new diagnosis, from a patient treated with antithyroid drugs. These TCRs come from a woman in her twenties or thirties with Graves disease. Each CDR3 is given with its conserved first and last residue. D genes are given only for firm matches. The listing skips clone size in some rows; elsewhere it reads once, few, many or a size class.

D gene: .
CDR3 length: 13
clone size: few
V gene: TRBV19
J gene: TRBJ2-7
CDR3 DNA: TGTGCCAGTAGTATTGCCCTCGGGGCCGAGCAGTACTTC
CDR3 protein: CASSIALGAEQYF

D gene: TRBD2
CDR3 length: 12
clone size: few
V gene: TRBV19
J gene: TRBJ2-1
CDR3 DNA: TGTGCCAGTAGGGGGACTAGATACGAGCAGTTCTTC
CDR3 protein: CASRGTRYEQFF

D gene: TRBD1
CDR3 length: 16
clone size: many
V gene: TRBV13
J gene: TRBJ1-2
CDR3 DNA: TGTGCCAGCAGCTTAGGTTCTGGACAGGGCACGTTCGGCTACACCTTC
CDR3 protein: CASSLGSGQGTFGYTF

D gene: .
CDR3 length: 14
clone size: many
V gene: TRBV11-3
J gene: TRBJ1-1
CDR3 DNA: TGTGCCAGCAGCTTTGGGCGGTTGCACACTGAAGCTTTCTTT
CDR3 protein: CASSFGRLHTEAFF

D gene: TRBD2
CDR3 length: 17
clone size: many
V gene: TRBV15
J gene: TRBJ2-1
CDR3 DNA: TGTGCCACCAGCAGAGGGACTAGCTCTCTATGGGACAATGAGCAGTTCTTC
CDR3 protein: CATSRGTSSLWDNEQFF

D gene: .
CDR3 length: 13
clone size: many
V gene: TRBV2
J gene: TRBJ2-1
CDR3 DNA: TGTGCCAGCGGCCGGTTGGTTAACAATGAGCAGTTCTTC
CDR3 protein: CASGRLVNNEQFF

D gene: .
CDR3 length: 13
clone size: many
V gene: TRBV2
J gene: TRBJ2-7
CDR3 DNA: TGTGCCAGCGTCCGGGACATCCTCTACGAGCAGTACTTC
CDR3 protein: CASVRDILYEQYF

D gene: TRBD1
CDR3 length: 14
clone size: .
V gene: TRBV12-3/TRBV12-4
J gene: TRBJ1-2
CDR3 DNA: TGTGCCAGCAGTTTATTGGGACAGGGGAATGGCTACACCTTC
CDR3 protein: CASSLLGQGNGYTF

D gene: .
CDR3 length: 14
clone size: many
V gene: TRBV24-1
J gene: TRBJ2-7
CDR3 DNA: TGTGCCACCAGTGATTTATCGCCCTCGGGGGAGCAGTACTTC
CDR3 protein: CATSDLSPSGEQYF

D gene: .
CDR3 length: 14
clone size: many
V gene: TRBV3-1
J gene: TRBJ2-3
CDR3 DNA: TGTGCCAGCAGCCCGAAAACAGAATCAGATACGCAGTATTTT
CDR3 protein: CASSPKTESDTQYF

D gene: TRBD1
CDR3 length: 14
clone size: few
V gene: TRBV6-1
J gene: TRBJ1-4
CDR3 DNA: TGTGCCAGCGGAGACAGGGGGCTTTCGGAAAAACTGTTTTTT
CDR3 protein: CASGDRGLSEKLFF

D gene: .
CDR3 length: 16
clone size: .
V gene: TRBV14
J gene: TRBJ1-1
CDR3 DNA: TGTGCCAGCAGCCAAGAGAGGTGGCAGGGGCACACTGAAGCTTTCTTT
CDR3 protein: CASSQERWQGHTEAFF

D gene: .
CDR3 length: 16
clone size: many
V gene: TRBV20-1
J gene: TRBJ1-5
CDR3 DNA: TGCAGTGCTAGAGATGGAGACGATCTGAGGGGTCAGCCCCAGCATTTT
CDR3 protein: CSARDGDDLRGQPQHF

D gene: .
CDR3 length: 13
clone size: many
V gene: TRBV7-9
J gene: TRBJ2-3
CDR3 DNA: TGTGCCAGCAGCTTAGACTTGCAGGATACGCAGTATTTT
CDR3 protein: CASSLDLQDTQYF

D gene: .
CDR3 length: 10
clone size: many
V gene: TRBV27
J gene: TRBJ1-1
CDR3 DNA: TGTGCCACCCCTGGGGCACGGGCTTTCTTT
CDR3 protein: CATPGARAFF

D gene: .
CDR3 length: 14
clone size: many
V gene: TRBV30
J gene: TRBJ1-2
CDR3 DNA: TGTGCCTGGAGTGTACTAGACGGAATCTATGGCTACACCTTC
CDR3 protein: CAWSVLDGIYGYTF

D gene: TRBD1
CDR3 length: 14
clone size: many
V gene: TRBV20-1
J gene: TRBJ1-6
CDR3 DNA: TGCAGTGCCCCTACGGACAGGGATAATTCACCCCTCCACTTT
CDR3 protein: CSAPTDRDNSPLHF

D gene: .
CDR3 length: 15
clone size: many
V gene: TRBV30
J gene: TRBJ1-5
CDR3 DNA: TGTGCCTCCCTACCCCGGGACTATAGCAATCAGCCCCAGCATTTT
CDR3 protein: CASLPRDYSNQPQHF

D gene: TRBD2
CDR3 length: 16
clone size: many
V gene: TRBV28
J gene: TRBJ2-3
CDR3 DNA: TGTGCCAGCTATTCTTCCCCAGCGGGGGGCGAAGATACGCAGTATTTT
CDR3 protein: CASYSSPAGGEDTQYF

D gene: .
CDR3 length: 15
clone size: few
V gene: TRBV11-2
J gene: TRBJ1-3
CDR3 DNA: TGTGCCAGCAGCTTACGAGGGACCTCTGGAAACACCATATATTTT
CDR3 protein: CASSLRGTSGNTIYF

D gene: .
CDR3 length: 13
clone size: many
V gene: TRBV28
J gene: TRBJ1-5
CDR3 DNA: TGTGCCAGCAGTATCGAACCTAATCAGCCCCAGCATTTT
CDR3 protein: CASSIEPNQPQHF

D gene: .
CDR3 length: 15
clone size: .
V gene: TRBV11-3
J gene: TRBJ2-1
CDR3 DNA: TGTGCCAGCAGCCTGGCGGGGACGGACTACAATGAGCAGTCCTTC
CDR3 protein: CASSLAGTDYNEQSF

D gene: TRBD2
CDR3 length: 16
clone size: many
V gene: TRBV24-1
J gene: TRBJ2-1
CDR3 DNA: TGTGCCACCAGTGATCCTGGACTAGCGGGGGGCAATGAGCAGTTCTTC
CDR3 protein: CATSDPGLAGGNEQFF

D gene: .
CDR3 length: 16
clone size: .
V gene: TRBV20-1
J gene: TRBJ2-1
CDR3 DNA: TGCAGTGCTAACCCCTCCGGGACTGCTTCCTACAATGAGCAGTTCTTC
CDR3 protein: CSANPSGTASYNEQFF

D gene: TRBD1
CDR3 length: 14
clone size: .
V gene: TRBV7-8
J gene: TRBJ2-7
CDR3 DNA: TGTGCCAGCAGCTTCGGGACAGGGGGCGGGGAGCAGTACTTC
CDR3 protein: CASSFGTGGGEQYF

D gene: .
CDR3 length: 14
clone size: .
V gene: TRBV12-3/TRBV12-4
J gene: TRBJ2-5
CDR3 DNA: TGTGCCAGCAGTTTACCCGAGGCCTGGGAGACCCAGTACTTC
CDR3 protein: CASSLPEAWETQYF

D gene: .
CDR3 length: 14
clone size: many
V gene: TRBV6-2/TRBV6-3
J gene: TRBJ2-7
CDR3 DNA: TGTGCCACCTCAACACGACGGGACTCCTACGAGCAGTACTTC
CDR3 protein: CATSTRRDSYEQYF

D gene: .
CDR3 length: 16
clone size: many
V gene: TRBV6-5
J gene: TRBJ1-4
CDR3 DNA: TGTGCCAGCAGTTACTCGAGCGGGGAAGGAGGTGAAAAACTGTTTTTT
CDR3 protein: CASSYSSGEGGEKLFF

D gene: .
CDR3 length: 10
clone size: many
V gene: TRBV30
J gene: TRBJ2-7
CDR3 DNA: TGTGCCTGGATGAACGGGGCTCGGTACTTC
CDR3 protein: CAWMNGARYF

D gene: .
CDR3 length: 15
clone size: .
V gene: TRBV7-8
J gene: TRBJ2-7
CDR3 DNA: TGTGCCAGCAGCTTAGCGAGGGTATGGTCCTACGAGCAGTACTTC
CDR3 protein: CASSLARVWSYEQYF

D gene: TRBD1
CDR3 length: 15
clone size: .
V gene: TRBV6-1
J gene: TRBJ2-7
CDR3 DNA: TGTGCCAGCATCGAAGGGGGCTCGAGCTCCTACGAGCAGTACTTC
CDR3 protein: CASIEGGSSSYEQYF

D gene: .
CDR3 length: 13
clone size: .
V gene: TRBV10-3
J gene: TRBJ1-2
CDR3 DNA: TGTGCCATCAATCGAAGGGATGCTAATGGCTACACCTTC
CDR3 protein: CAINRRDANGYTF

D gene: TRBD2
CDR3 length: 19
clone size: many
V gene: TRBV20-1
J gene: TRBJ2-1
CDR3 DNA: TGCAGTGCTAGATCGGGGGGTAGCGGGAGCACTAGCTCCTACAATGAGCAGTTCTTC
CDR3 protein: CSARSGGSGSTSSYNEQFF